This T cell receptor (beta chain) was captured by sequencing in a study of T cells in Graves' hyperthyroidism and ophthalmopathy (dated by TCRdb to about 2019). Study-level background: TCR V-J signatures able to tell the groups apart were searched for in a discovery cohort of approximately 95 patients, of whom fewer than 45 had Graves' ophthalmopathy and about 60 had stable Graves' hyperthyroidism. The approximately 100 discovery patients were divided at random into training and test sets in a 7:3 ratio. Prospective prediction of ophthalmopathy was tested in an independent validation cohort of approximately 19 hyperthyroidism patients and some 17 patients who later progressed to ophthalmopathy. After sampling, hyperthyroidism patients received methimazole starting at 30 mg daily, and ophthalmopathy patients received high-dose intravenous methylprednisolone. TCR Vbeta CDR3 sequencing of 120 to 150 peripheral blood samples (fewer than 45 ophthalmopathy, about 74 hyperthyroidism and around 17 progressor patients) is reported in the paper. In more than five Graves' hyperthyroidism patients, the study also compared T-cell repertoires from thyroid tissue with T-cell repertoires from blood.

Exclusion was applied to patients with uncontrolled infections, other autoimmune diseases, pregnancy or lactation. Clinical symptoms, serum thyroxine and TRAb, thyroid ultrasound, and orbital computed tomography formed the basis for the diagnoses. Total RNA was extracted using Trizol reagent, and RNA quality was assessed on an Agilent 2100 Bioanalyzer. This clonotype came up many times. Its antigen is not yet known. It has no much larger one-base neighbor in the sample; base qualities were not kept. Amplification of TCR beta CDR3 regions was carried out from RNA transcripts. The TCR CDR3 was subjected to a first round of RT-PCR using the HTBI primer set and the Qiagen OneStep RT-PCR kit. Libraries were constructed in a second round of multiplex PCR, after which size selection and purification were carried out. Paired-end sequencing of the libraries was performed with 100 bp reads on an Illumina HiSeq2000. The study's processing was this. SOAPnuke was used to process the raw data, throwing out any read that contained adapters or uncalled bases, had a mean Phred below 15, or lacked an exact constant-primer or identifier match. COPE v1.2.5 was used to merge the high-quality paired reads, and each unique nucleotide sequence was defined as a clonotype. Clonotypes were aligned to IMGT TRBV, TRBD and TRBJ reference segments using MiTCR v1.1. Only V-J combinations with frequency above 0.0001, covering about 99% of repertoires, were analysed. A TCS score was defined as the ratio between F50 (clonal expansion) and ExV (chaos), using BLOSUM62-based TCRdist between CDR3 peptides within each V-J. Welch's t-statistics and random forest reduced roughly 500 V-J features to 13, which were used in a naive Bayes classifier (R e1071). The Morisita-Horn index was used to measure how similar the thyroid and blood repertoires were. Using fastp at Q25 and MiXCR, TCRdb reprocessed the public reads and kept productive beta chains. Every entry covers one CDR3 protein and lists the most common genes and DNA from its rows. TCRdb assigned the V and J calls; the authors' analysis was not used. The sample table contains around 600,000 distinct CDR3 sequences; only one count was recorded for 45% of them. The top ten clonotypes cover approximately 7.2% of the sample.

The CDR3 has 13 amino acids, counting the end cysteine and phenylalanine. Left in the record is the CDR3 DNA by itself, 39 bases read in frame from the first base. Trimming removed 4 bases from V and 5 bases from J, leaving 11 bases between the germline ends. CDR1 and CDR2 are drawn from the germline V gene: SNHLY, FYNNEI. Here is what the overall study found, with its caveats: In cross-validation, a model built on a 13 V-J signature told ophthalmopathy apart from stable hyperthyroidism with approximately 91% sensitivity and approximately 81% specificity, and in testing the same model reached 80%/75%. Most expanded thyroid clonotypes (frequency above 0.001) were also detected in blood, suggesting blood repertoires may reflect thyroid immune responses. No statistical method was used to set the sample size in advance, and investigators knew the group allocation. During validation, the model predicted progression to ophthalmopathy a median of approximately six months ahead of onset, with almost 71% sensitivity and about 72% specificity.

In this chain, TRBV2 is recombined with TRBJ1-2; a confident D gene designation cannot be given. This receptor was taken from an adult man with Graves' disease, either hyperthyroidism or ophthalmopathy (not recorded which). The sample comprised peripheral blood or thyroid tissue (not recorded which). The DNA sequence is given as TGTGCCAGCAGTGGTGCGCGGGATTATGGCTACACCTTC. Its protein is CASSGARDYGYTF.